A selection of T cell receptor beta chains follows, all from one sample in a study of blood T cell repertoires in COVID-19. Produced via immunoSEQ multiplex PCR; TCRdb's table is partial and in-frame only. The repertoire consists of roughly 330,000 clones, with around nine tenths occurring once and the leading ten covering under 6%. Input material: PBMCs or T cells enriched from blood (not recorded which). These receptor sequences come from a woman in her thirties who had recovered from COVID-19. CDR3s include the opening cysteine and the closing phenylalanine or tryptophan. The D gene is left open where the match is weak. Clone size is given for some rows only: seen once, a few or many times, or a class if the clone is expanded.

j_gene	d_gene	abundance	v_gene	CDR3nt	CDR3aa
TRBJ2-2	TRBD1	few	TRBV5-4	TGTGCCAGCAGCCAGGGGGACAGGGGATACACCGGGGAGCTGTTTTTT	CASSQGDRGYTGELFF
TRBJ1-6	TRBD1	-	TRBV11-2	TGTGCCAGCAGCGACGCCGGGACAGGGAACTATAATTCACCCCTCCACTTT	CASSDAGTGNYNSPLHF
TRBJ2-2	-	once	TRBV19	TGTGCCAGTAGTATGGGGGCGAAGACCGGGGAGCTGTTTTTT	CASSMGAKTGELFF
TRBJ1-2	TRBD1	-	TRBV10-3	TGTGCCATCAGCGAGGGACAGGGACGAGCTAACTATGGCTACACCTTC	CAISEGQGRANYGYTF
TRBJ1-2	TRBD1	-	TRBV5-1	TGCGCCAGCAGACAGGACAGGGCAGCCTATGGCTACACCTTC	CASRQDRAAYGYTF
TRBJ1-2	TRBD1	-	TRBV6-5	TGTGCCAGCAGTTACCAACAGGGGGCGCGGGGCTACACCTTC	CASSYQQGARGYTF
TRBJ1-2	-	-	TRBV6-5	TGTGCCAGCAGTTACAGGACACGGGAGAGTGGCTACACCTTC	CASSYRTRESGYTF
TRBJ1-1	-	-	TRBV20-1	TGCAGTGCTAGATCTCGGGCTTTCTTT	CSARSRAFF
TRBJ2-6	-	few	TRBV6-5	TGTGCCAGCAGCCTTTGGGAGTCTGGGGCCAACGTCCTGACTTTC	CASSLWESGANVLTF
TRBJ1-3	TRBD1	-	TRBV15	TGTGCCACCAGCAGAGATCTAACAGGGGCGATCCTTAGCTCTGGAAACACCATATATTTT	CATSRDLTGAILSSGNTIYF
TRBJ1-6	-	-	TRBV19	TGTGCCGTAAACGGGGTCAATTCACCCCTCCACTTT	CAVNGVNSPLHF
TRBJ1-3	-	-	TRBV30	TGTGCCTGGAGTGTATCGGCTGGAAACACCATATATTTT	CAWSVSAGNTIYF
TRBJ2-3	TRBD2	-	TRBV4-3	TGCGCCAGCAGCCAAGATTGGAGCGGGACCCCTCCTGTAGCGCAGTATTTT	CASSQDWSGTPPVAQYF
TRBJ1-5	-	-	TRBV28	TGTGCCAGCAGTTTAACCAGGTGGAGGAATCAGCCCCAGCATTTT	CASSLTRWRNQPQHF
TRBJ2-5	TRBD1	-	TRBV4-1	TGCGCCAGCAGCCAAGGGGGACAGGGGGTCGGGGAGACCCAGTACTTC	CASSQGGQGVGETQYF
TRBJ1-1	-	-	TRBV7-5	TGTGCCAGAAGTGGACGGACGTATCGAACGGGGTACACTGAAGCTTTCTTT	CARSGRTYRTGYTEAFF
TRBJ1-1	TRBD1	-	TRBV5-4	TGTGCCTACAATCAGGGGGCGAGTACTGAAGCTTTCTTT	CAYNQGASTEAFF
TRBJ1-5	-	-	TRBV4-1	TGCGCCAGCAGCCGGACTCTAGGCAATCAGCCCCAGCATTTT	CASSRTLGNQPQHF
TRBJ1-1	-	-	TRBV9	TGTGCCAGCAGCGTAGGTTGGGCAGCGAACACTGAAGCTTTCTTT	CASSVGWAANTEAFF
TRBJ1-5	-	once	TRBV4-3	TGCGCCAGCAGCCAAGATACAGCAGGGGACAATCAGCCCCAGCATTTT	CASSQDTAGDNQPQHF
TRBJ2-7	TRBD1	-	TRBV5-5	TGTGCCAGCAGCTTGATCCCCGGACAGGTTTCCTCCTACGAGCAGTACTTC	CASSLIPGQVSSYEQYF
TRBJ2-3	TRBD2	-	TRBV3-1/TRBV3-2	TGTGCCAGCAGGGATGGACTAGTGACGGATACGCAGTATTTT	CASRDGLVTDTQYF
TRBJ1-6	-	-	TRBV19	TGTGCCAGCCAGAAGACACCTTATAATTCACCCCTCCACTTT	CASQKTPYNSPLHF
TRBJ2-7	TRBD1	-	TRBV25-1	TGTGCCAGCACGGGACAGGGATACGAGCAGTACTTC	CASTGQGYEQYF
TRBJ2-7	TRBD2	-	TRBV5-1	TGCGCCAGCAGCTTTAGCGGGCCCACCTACGAGCAGTACTTC	CASSFSGPTYEQYF
TRBJ1-1	-	-	TRBV12-5	TGTGCTAGTGGCTCGGGGGGCGCGAACACTGAAGCTTTCTTT	CASGSGGANTEAFF
TRBJ1-2	-	-	TRBV6-5	TGTGCCAGCAGGACCATGGGCAGCTCAAACTATGGCTACACCTTC	CASRTMGSSNYGYTF
TRBJ2-7	TRBD1	-	TRBV4-2	TGTGCCAGCAGCCAAGCTGACAGGGTCTACGAGCAGTACTTC	CASSQADRVYEQYF
TRBJ1-1	TRBD1	-	TRBV27	TGTGCCAGCAGTGCCTACCGGGACAGGGACCCCGAAGCTTTCTTT	CASSAYRDRDPEAFF
TRBJ1-2	TRBD1	-	TRBV6-5	TGTGCCAGCAGGAGTGAGGCCGGGACAGGGTTCGGCTACACCTTC	CASRSEAGTGFGYTF
TRBJ1-1	-	-	TRBV7-8	TGTGCCAGCAGCTTCGCCGGAGAGAACACTGAAGCTTTCTTT	CASSFAGENTEAFF
TRBJ1-5	TRBD1	few	TRBV7-9	TGTGCCAGCAGCTCGGACAGGGAGGAGAATCAGCCCCAGCATTTT	CASSSDREENQPQHF
TRBJ2-6	TRBD1	-	TRBV29-1	TGCAGCGTCGGGACAGGCCACTCTGGGGCCAACGTCCTGACTTTC	CSVGTGHSGANVLTF
TRBJ1-1	-	-	TRBV14	TGTGCCAGCAGCAACCGCCGGGACACTGAAGCTTTCTTT	CASSNRRDTEAFF
TRBJ2-7	TRBD1	-	TRBV18	TGTGCCAGCTCACCACGGACAGGGGGAAACGAGCAGTACTTC	CASSPRTGGNEQYF
TRBJ1-2	TRBD1	-	TRBV9	TGTGCCAGCAGCGATGACAGGGGGAACTATGGCTACACCTTC	CASSDDRGNYGYTF
TRBJ1-6	-	-	TRBV30	TGTGCCTGGAGCCGGGGGGGTAATTCACCCCTCCACTTT	CAWSRGGNSPLHF
TRBJ2-7	-	-	TRBV5-6	TGTGCCAGCAGTCGGGTTGGCGAGCAGTACTTC	CASSRVGEQYF
TRBJ2-6	-	-	TRBV3-1/TRBV3-2	TGTGCCAGCAGCCAAGATTTCGTAGTCTCTGGGGCCAACGTCCTGACTTTC	CASSQDFVVSGANVLTF
TRBJ2-7	-	few	TRBV2	TGTGCCAGCAGTGCCGAACAGGGCCCGGGCGAGCAGTACTTC	CASSAEQGPGEQYF
TRBJ2-1	TRBD2	-	TRBV7-8	TGTGCCAGCAGCTTAGCGGGGGGGATCAATGAGCAGTTCTTC	CASSLAGGINEQFF
TRBJ1-1	-	-	TRBV18	TGTGCCAGCTCACCCCCGAAAGGGGGGGTGGGGATGAACACTGAAGCTTTCTTT	CASSPPKGGVGMNTEAFF
TRBJ1-5	-	-	TRBV3-1/TRBV3-2	TGTGCCAGCAGCCAGGGGGGGAATCAGCCCCAGCATTTT	CASSQGGNQPQHF
TRBJ1-1	-	once	TRBV6-1	TGTGCCAGCAGTGAAGGTGGGCTAATGAACACTGAAGCTTTCTTT	CASSEGGLMNTEAFF
TRBJ2-7	-	-	TRBV7-8	TGTGCCAGCCCCCCGCTAGCCTCCTACGAGCAGTACTTC	CASPPLASYEQYF
TRBJ1-6	-	-	TRBV15	TGTGCCACCAGCCCAGCGCAGCCAACCCTTAATTCACCCCTCCACTTT	CATSPAQPTLNSPLHF
TRBJ1-2	TRBD1	few	TRBV6-5	TGTGCCAGCAGTTACGGGGGACAGGGTATGGGCTACACCTTC	CASSYGGQGMGYTF
TRBJ1-5	TRBD1	-	TRBV9	TGTGCCAGCAGCGTAACGCACAGGGGGCGGCCTTATAGCAATCAGCCCCAGCATTTT	CASSVTHRGRPYSNQPQHF
TRBJ1-6	TRBD1	-	TRBV27	TGTGCCAGCAGACTAGGGACAGGGGTTAATTCACCCCTCCACTTT	CASRLGTGVNSPLHF
TRBJ2-1	-	-	TRBV5-6	TGTGCCAGCAGCTTGGCTGGGGACATTTACAATGAGCAGTTCTTC	CASSLAGDIYNEQFF
TRBJ1-5	-	-	TRBV7-3	TGTGCCAGCAGCCTATCCGGCGGTAGCAATCAGCCCCAGCATTTT	CASSLSGGSNQPQHF
TRBJ1-2	-	-	TRBV6-5	TGTGCCAGCACTTGGCGGAGGGATGGGGGCTACACCTTC	CASTWRRDGGYTF
TRBJ1-2	-	-	TRBV6-2/TRBV6-3	TGTGCCAGCAGTTTCAGGGCCTATGTGAGTGGCTACACCTTC	CASSFRAYVSGYTF
TRBJ1-1	-	-	TRBV12-5	TGTGCTAGTGGTTTGGTACTGAACCAGAACACTGAAGCTTTCTTT	CASGLVLNQNTEAFF
TRBJ2-3	TRBD2	-	TRBV3-1/TRBV3-2	TGTGCCAGCAGCCAAGCCCGGGACCGAGTAGCGGGACTCACAGATACGCAGTATTTT	CASSQARDRVAGLTDTQYF
TRBJ2-2	TRBD2	few	TRBV23-1	TGCGCCAGCAGTCAGGGACTAGCGGGGCCTCACGCGAACACCGGGGAGCTGTTTTTT	CASSQGLAGPHANTGELFF
TRBJ1-1	-	once	TRBV2	TGTGCCAGCAGTCGAACAGGGAAGAACACTGAAGCTTTCTTT	CASSRTGKNTEAFF
TRBJ2-7	-	-	TRBV11-1	TGTGCCAGCAGCTTACCCCCGAGCCAGGGTGGATACGAGCAGTACTTC	CASSLPPSQGGYEQYF
TRBJ1-5	-	-	TRBV5-1	TGCGCCAGCAGCCGCCTCGGGGGGCCCCAGCATTTT	CASSRLGGPQHF
TRBJ2-5	TRBD1	-	TRBV7-6	TGTGCCAGCAGCTTCCGGCAGGGGGTACAAGAGACCCAGTACTTC	CASSFRQGVQETQYF